Listed here are 17 T cell receptor beta chains from one sample, sequenced in a study of cytomegalovirus exposure and HLA in healthy donors. A multiplex PCR was run with 60 Vbeta primers and 13 Jbeta primers. Sequencing was performed with immunoSEQ multiplex PCR; in TCRdb, only in-frame clones are kept and a portion is missing. Its listing shows 50,000 to 55,000 clones. The specimen sequenced was PBMCs. The receptors stem from a woman in her fifties or sixties in good health and CMV-seropositive.

The gene calls are TRBV9 and TRBJ1-1; 8 nucleotides align to TRBD1. Germline lookup yields CDR1 SGDLS and CDR2 YYNGEE. V was clipped by 5 bases and J by 1 base; unmatched bases: 10. The CDR3 is 16 amino acids. CDR3 DNA: TGTGCCAGCAGAGATACAGGGGGGAAGAGGAACACTGAAGCTTTCTTT. Its protein is CASRDTGGKRNTEAFF.

The V gene is TRBV9, the J gene TRBJ1-2; 11 nucleotides agree with TRBD1. V lost 4 bases to trimming and J lost 7 bases; unmatched junction nucleotides: 12. The CDR3 has 16 amino acids. Germline V gives CDR1 SGDLS, CDR2 YYNGEE. The CDR3 spells CASSSKTWTGGIGYTF. CDR3 nucleotide sequence: TGTGCCAGCAGCTCCAAGACTTGGACAGGGGGCATTGGCTACACCTTC.

The chain employs TRBV14 and TRBJ2-2, with a possible D match to TRBD1 (5 bases). The V gene's germline CDR1 is SGHDN and CDR2 FVKESK. V lost 1 base and J 5 bases, leaving 11 bases between the germline ends. The CDR3 totals 15 residues. The CDR3 reads CASSQVPPGTGELFF. In DNA form, the CDR3 reads TGTGCCAGCAGCCAAGTCCCCCCAGGGACCGGGGAGCTGTTTTTT.

Comment on this clone: This specimen includes other DNA sequences encoding the same CDR3. CDR3 sequence (DNA): TGTGCCAGCTCACCGATGGCGAACACTGAAGCTTTCTTT. Protein: CASSPMANTEAFF. The gene calls are TRBV18 and TRBJ1-1, with D unclear. This CDR3 comprises 13 residues. Germline CDR1 reads KGHSH; CDR2 reads LQKENI. Trimming stripped 3 bases from V and 1 base from J, with 6 bases between.

The CDR3 DNA reads TGTGCCAGCTCAACACAGGGGGATGAGCAGTTCTTC. It specifies CASSTQGDEQFF. This chain uses TRBV18 with TRBJ2-1, with 8 bases lining up with TRBD1. The germline gives CDR1 KGHSH, CDR2 LQKENI. The CDR3 consists of 12 residues. The trim removed 5 bases at V and 8 bases at J, leaving 2 bases unmatched.

The rearrangement joins TRBV1 to TRBJ1-5. TRBV1 is tagged as a pseudogene. CDR3 length: 15 amino acids. The CDR3 is CTSSSAGECGQHQHF. In DNA, the CDR3 is TGCACCAGCAGCTCGGCTGGGGAGTGCGGTCAGCACCAGCATTTT.

This chain joins TRBV11-3 and TRBJ2-7, with D perhaps matching TRBD1 (6 bases). The CDR3 totals 13 residues. The germline CDR1 and CDR2 sequences are SGHNT and YENEEA. V was cut by 8 bases and J by 3 bases, with 14 bases left in between. The CDR3 reads CASQPRGNYEQYF. DNA for the CDR3: TGTGCCAGCCAACCTAGGGGGAACTACGAGCAGTACTTC.

The CDR3 here is CASRAGTGSNTEAFF. The DNA for the CDR3 is TGTGCCAGCAGGGCCGGGACAGGGTCGAACACTGAAGCTTTCTTT. V is TRBV11-3 and J is TRBJ1-1; 9 positions agree with TRBD1. J was trimmed by 1 base and V by 6 bases; bases with no gene match: 6. The germline gives CDR1 SGHNT, CDR2 YENEEA. The CDR3 sequence is 15 residues long.

The rearrangement uses TRBV7-6 and TRBJ2-1; 10 bases match TRBD2. Trimming cost V 5 bases and J 3 bases; bases outside gene matches: 19. CDR1 and CDR2 (germline): SGHVS, FNYEAQ. This CDR3 has 20 residues. CDR3 coding DNA: TGTGCCAGCAGCCCGGGAAAAGCGGGGGGGCCGTCAGCCTACTACAATGAGCAGTTCTTC. It specifies CASSPGKAGGPSAYYNEQFF.

This chain connects TRBV29-1 to TRBJ1-4, with a weak D call TRBD1 (6 bases). V lost 6 bases and J lost 7, with 18 bases in between. This CDR3 comprises 14 residues. Germline CDR1 and CDR2: SQVTM and ANQGSEA. CDR3 region: CSVMGGGRGEKLFF. In nucleotides, the CDR3 is TGCAGCGTAATGGGCGGGGGGCGAGGTGAAAAACTGTTTTTT.

The J gene is TRBJ2-3, the V gene TRBV10-1; 15 bases match TRBD2. CDR3 length: 17 residues. With 5 bases clipped from V and 4 bases from J, the junction kept 7 bases outside the gene matches. Germline V lookup: CDR1 WNHNN, CDR2 SYGVQD (reference sequence). The CDR3 coding sequence is TGCGCCAGCAGTCCGGGACTAGCGGGGGGCCTTGCAGATACGCAGTATTTT. Amino acid sequence: CASSPGLAGGLADTQYF.

The chain links TRBV6-5 to TRBJ2-7, with no clear D. The germline V gene encodes CDR1 MNHEY and CDR2 SVGAGI. The V end was cut by 6 bases, the J end by 2 bases, with 11 bases between. The CDR3 is made up of 13 amino acids. The CDR3 reads CASRYPQAYEQYF. The CDR3 coding sequence is TGTGCCAGCAGGTACCCTCAGGCCTACGAGCAGTACTTC.

This sequence joins TRBV7-9 and TRBJ2-5, with a possible D match to TRBD2 (5 bases). This CDR3 region has 14 residues. Germline assignment: CDR1 SEHNR and CDR2 FQNEAQ (reference sequence). The V end was cut by 2 bases, the J end by 3 bases, with 10 bases between. CDR3 loop: CASSLTQEEETQYF. CDR3 in DNA: TGTGCCAGCAGCTTAACGCAGGAGGAAGAGACCCAGTACTTC.

The chain has TRBV27 and TRBJ1-2; TRBD1 is a possible D gene (6 bases). V was shortened by 5 bases and J by 4 bases, with 20 bases between the two germline ends. This CDR3 has 16 residues. Germline values: CDR1 MNHEY, CDR2 SMNVEV (reference sequence). CDR3 coding DNA: TGTGCCAGCAGTCCCCTGGGGGAGGGGGTAGGCTATGGCTACACCTTC. It is translated as CASSPLGEGVGYGYTF.

The rearrangement joins TRBV6-5 to TRBJ1-3; 7 bases map to TRBD1. Trimming at V came to 5 bases and at J to 3 bases, leaving 7 bases not matched to a gene. This CDR3 is 15 amino acids long. Germline assignment: CDR1 MNHEY and CDR2 SVGAGI. CDR3 residues: CASSRQQGIGNTIYF. The CDR3 region has the DNA TGTGCCAGCAGTCGCCAACAGGGGATTGGAAACACCATATATTTT.

J is TRBJ2-5 and V is TRBV7-2; possibly TRBD1 for D (5 bases). Germline V gene sequence: CDR1 SGHTA, CDR2 FQGNSA. This CDR3 has 14 residues. V was shortened by 3 bases and J by 5 bases, with 13 bases between the two germline ends. CDR3 coding DNA: TGTGCCAGCAGCTTCCAGCAGGGTCTGGAGACCCAGTACTTC. Protein: CASSFQQGLETQYF.

V gene TRBV18 combines with J gene TRBJ1-5; TRBD1 matches 8 bases. The CDR3 runs to 14 residues. Germline-derived CDR1 and CDR2 are KGHSH and LQKENI. V was clipped by 3 bases and J by 4 bases; unmatched bases: 2. The CDR3 DNA reads as TGTGCCAGCTCACCCCGACAGGGGAATCAGCCCCAGCATTTT. Its protein is CASSPRQGNQPQHF.